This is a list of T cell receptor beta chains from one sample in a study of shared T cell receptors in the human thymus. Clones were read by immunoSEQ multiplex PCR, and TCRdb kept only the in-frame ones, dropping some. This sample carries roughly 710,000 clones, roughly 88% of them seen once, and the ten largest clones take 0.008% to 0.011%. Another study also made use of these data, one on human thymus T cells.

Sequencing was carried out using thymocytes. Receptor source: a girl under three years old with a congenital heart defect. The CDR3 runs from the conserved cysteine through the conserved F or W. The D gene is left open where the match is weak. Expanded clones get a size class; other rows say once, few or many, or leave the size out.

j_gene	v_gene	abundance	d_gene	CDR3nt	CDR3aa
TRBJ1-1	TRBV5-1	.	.	TGCGCCAGCAGCTTGACCCCTCCAGGGATTGGACTAAACACTGAAGCTTTCTTT	CASSLTPPGIGLNTEAFF
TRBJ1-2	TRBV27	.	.	TGTGCCAGCAGTTACAGCCTGACAGGACTCTATGGCTACACCTTC	CASSYSLTGLYGYTF
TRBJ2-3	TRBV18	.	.	TGTGCCAGCTCACCTGGAGGGCAGGGACTTTTTACAGATACGCAGTATTTT	CASSPGGQGLFTDTQYF
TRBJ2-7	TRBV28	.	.	TGTGCCAGCAGTTTATCAGGGGCCTACGAGCAGTACTTC	CASSLSGAYEQYF
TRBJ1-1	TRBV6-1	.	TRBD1	TGTGCCAGCAGTGAAAAGAGGTCTGGGACAGCTGGGTCGTTGCCGCGTTTATCTTTCTTT	CASSEKRSGTAGSLPRLSFF
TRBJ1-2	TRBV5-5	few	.	TGTGCCAGCAGACAGGGTATTGGCTACACCTTC	CASRQGIGYTF
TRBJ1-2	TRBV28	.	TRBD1	TGTGCCAGCGGTACGACAGGGAATGGCTACACCTTC	CASGTTGNGYTF
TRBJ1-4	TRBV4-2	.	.	TGTGCCAGCAGCAACCCCTCGGGGGCAACTAATGAAAAACTGTTTTTT	CASSNPSGATNEKLFF
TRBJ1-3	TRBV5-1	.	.	TGCGCCAGCAGCTTGGCGGGGAGCATATATTTT	CASSLAGSIYF
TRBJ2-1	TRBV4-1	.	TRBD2	TGCGCCAGCAGCCAAGACCGGATTACTAGCGGGGGGGTACGTAATGAGCAGTTCTTC	CASSQDRITSGGVRNEQFF
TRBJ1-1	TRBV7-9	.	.	TGTGCCAGCAGCTTCGAACACGGACATGTGAACACTGAAGCTTTCTTT	CASSFEHGHVNTEAFF
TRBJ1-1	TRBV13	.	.	TGTGCCAGCATCCACATCAGGGAAGCTTTCTTT	CASIHIREAFF
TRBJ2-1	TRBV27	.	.	TGTGCCAGCAGACACCTGACAGTCAATGAGCAGTTCTTC	CASRHLTVNEQFF
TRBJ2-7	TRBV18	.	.	TGTGCCAGCTCCTACATAGGCGGGGGGGGGACAGGCGACTCCTACGAGCAGTACTTC	CASSYIGGGGTGDSYEQYF
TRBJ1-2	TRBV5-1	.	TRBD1	TGCGCCAGCAGCTTCCGGACAGGGATCTATGGCTACACCTTC	CASSFRTGIYGYTF
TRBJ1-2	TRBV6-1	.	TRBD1	TGTGCCAGCTACCCCGGGACAGGGAGTGGCTACACCTTC	CASYPGTGSGYTF
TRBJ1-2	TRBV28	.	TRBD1	TGTGCCAGCAGCTATCAAGACAGGGCCCCTGATGGCTACACCTTC	CASSYQDRAPDGYTF
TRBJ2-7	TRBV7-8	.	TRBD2	TGTGCCAGCAGCTCACACGAAGGACTAGCGGGGCTTTACGAGCAGTACTTC	CASSSHEGLAGLYEQYF
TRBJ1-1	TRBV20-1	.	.	TGCAGTGCTCACCCTGGACAGGAAGCTTTCTTT	CSAHPGQEAFF
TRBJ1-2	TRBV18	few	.	TGTGCCAGCTCACCGCCGGCTGGACGGGGGGGGCAAGGTGGCTACACCTTC	CASSPPAGRGGQGGYTF
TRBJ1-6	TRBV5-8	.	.	TGTGCCAGCAGCTCCCCGCCGGCCAGGGGTAAGAGGGAGACACCCCTCCACTTT	CASSSPPARGKRETPLHF
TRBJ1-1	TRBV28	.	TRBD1	TGTGCCAGCAGTTTACGAGACATAGGGACAGGGGCGAACACTGAAGCTTTCTTT	CASSLRDIGTGANTEAFF
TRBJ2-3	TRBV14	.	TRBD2	TGTGCCAGCTCGGAACGGAAGAACGGACTAGCGGAGCCGACTAGCACAGATACGCAGTATTTT	CASSERKNGLAEPTSTDTQYF
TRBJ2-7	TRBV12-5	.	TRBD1	TGTGCTAGTGGCCGCGGACAGGCCTACGAGCAGTACTTC	CASGRGQAYEQYF
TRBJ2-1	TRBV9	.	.	TGTGCCAGCAGCGATCGGGGTGCCTCCTACAATGAGCAGTTCTTC	CASSDRGASYNEQFF
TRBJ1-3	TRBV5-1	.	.	TGCGCCAGCAGATGGGGGGAGGCTGGAAACACCATATATTTT	CASRWGEAGNTIYF
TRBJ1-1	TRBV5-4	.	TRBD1	TGTGCCAGCAGCCACACCCGGGACAGCCACACTGAAGCTTTCTTT	CASSHTRDSHTEAFF
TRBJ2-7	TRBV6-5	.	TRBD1	TGTGCCAGCAGTTCCAAAGACAGGGTGTACGAGCAGTACTTC	CASSSKDRVYEQYF
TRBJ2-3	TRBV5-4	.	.	TGTGCCAGCAGCATGTCCCTCCGCACAGATACGCAGTATTTT	CASSMSLRTDTQYF
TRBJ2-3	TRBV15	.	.	TGTGCCACCAGCAGGAAGAGATCTAGCACAGATACGCAGTATTTT	CATSRKRSSTDTQYF
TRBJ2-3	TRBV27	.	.	TGTGCCAGCAGTTTAACCCCCCCCTATTCAAGAAGCACAGATACGCAGTATTTT	CASSLTPPYSRSTDTQYF
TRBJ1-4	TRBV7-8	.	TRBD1	TGTGCCAGCAGCTTGGGGACAGGGGTTGCAACTAATGAAAAACTGTTTTTT	CASSLGTGVATNEKLFF
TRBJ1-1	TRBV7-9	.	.	TGTGCCAGCAGCCAGAGGCAGGGTGAAGAAGCTTTCTTT	CASSQRQGEEAFF
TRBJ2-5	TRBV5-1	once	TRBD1	TGCGCCAGCAGCAGGGGGCTAGAGACCCAGTACTTC	CASSRGLETQYF
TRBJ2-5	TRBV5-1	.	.	TGCGCCAGCAGCTCTGAATTATCGGGGACCCAGTACTTC	CASSSELSGTQYF
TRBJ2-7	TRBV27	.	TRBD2	TGTGCCAGCAGGATTATGGCCCCGGGGGGGTCCGGCGAGCAGTACTTC	CASRIMAPGGSGEQYF
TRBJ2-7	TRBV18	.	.	TGTGCCAGCTCACTTCCTAACAGGGTAGGGAACCACGAGCAGTACTTC	CASSLPNRVGNHEQYF
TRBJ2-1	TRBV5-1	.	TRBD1	TGCGCCAGCCGGGACAGGGGTATGTTGCTGGGGAATGAGCAGTTCTTC	CASRDRGMLLGNEQFF
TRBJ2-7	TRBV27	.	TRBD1	TGTGCCAGCAGTTTATCGAACCCGACAGGGGGCATCCCCTACGAGCAGTACTTC	CASSLSNPTGGIPYEQYF
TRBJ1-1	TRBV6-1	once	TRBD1	TGTGCCAGCACACAGGGGTCGAACACTGAAGCTTTCTTT	CASTQGSNTEAFF
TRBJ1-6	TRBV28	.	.	TGTGCCAGCAGTTCAAAACCAGGGGAGCCACCTAATTCACCCCTCCACTTT	CASSSKPGEPPNSPLHF
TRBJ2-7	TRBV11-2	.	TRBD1	TGTGCCAGCAGCGAATCTACAGGGGACGAGCAGTACTTC	CASSESTGDEQYF
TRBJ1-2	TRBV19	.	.	TGTGCCAGTAGTATTCAGGGTGAATTTGCCTATGGCTACACCTTC	CASSIQGEFAYGYTF
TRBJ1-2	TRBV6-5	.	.	TGTGCCAGCGGATTCTCACAGGGTGGATATGGCTACACCTTC	CASGFSQGGYGYTF
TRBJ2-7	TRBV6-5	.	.	TGTGCCAGCAGTTTCACCGGAGCTCCCTACGAGCAGTACTTC	CASSFTGAPYEQYF
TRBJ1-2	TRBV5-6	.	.	TGTGCCAGCAGCCCGAGAGACAGGAACTATGGCTACACCTTC	CASSPRDRNYGYTF